The 2 T cell receptor beta chains below were found in one sample sequenced in a study of regulatory T cells in long-lasting Graves disease. Time point meaning: persistent/refractory GD, antithyroid drugs over 5 years with positive TRAb. PBMC-extracted RNA yielded the TCR library. The authors built TCR beta libraries using iRepertoire HTBI primers and Arm-PCR of CDR3 regions. TCRdb passed the multiplex PCR reads through MiXCR, listing each CDR3 protein once. The sample lists roughly 500,000 distinct CDR3 sequences, approximately 21% occurring once. Sequenced material: peripheral blood mononuclear cells (PBMCs), taken when the disease was refractory, from a patient treated with antithyroid drugs. Every receptor here comes from a female donor with Graves disease.

The J gene is TRBJ2-1, the V gene TRBV7-2; D possibly corresponds to TRBD2 (5 bases). This CDR3 contains 15 residues. CDR1 is SGHTA, CDR2 FQGNSA, per germline. V lost 1 base and J lost 6, with 13 bases in between. The CDR3 region is CASSLDIARRNEQFF. For the CDR3, the DNA is TGTGCCAGCAGCTTAGACATAGCGCGGCGCAATGAGCAGTTCTTC.

This clonotype was counted only a few times. The chain combines TRBV7-9 with TRBJ2-1, with D unresolved. Trimming removed 7 bases from V and 0 bases from J, with 10 bases in between. This CDR3 is 14 amino acids long. Germline V gene data show CDR1 as SEHNR and CDR2 as FQNEAQ (reference sequence). CDR3 sequence (DNA): TGTGCCAGCAATGGTGTGGACTCCTACAATGAGCAGTTCTTC. Amino acids: CASNGVDSYNEQFF.